This T cell receptor beta chain was identified in a study of shared clonotypes between healthy human individuals. Germline V lookup: CDR1 KGHSH, CDR2 LQKENI. This CDR3 spans 12 amino acids. The V and J ends lost 3 bases and 7 bases respectively, with 9 bases between them. Turning to this clone: Additional DNA sequences in this sample encode the identical CDR3.

Some clones are missing from TCRdb's copy, which holds only in-frame ones; the method was immunoSEQ multiplex PCR. Among about 1.5 million clones listed, 95% to 99% were seen once. Sequencing was performed on naive CD4+ T cells sorted from blood. Subset indicated: CD45RA+ positively selected. This sequence joins TRBV18 and TRBJ1-1; D is undetermined. The sequence was obtained from a man between 25 and 39 years old in good health. The CDR3 DNA reads TGTGCCAGCTCACCGTCCGGCGATGAAGCTTTCTTT. Protein product: CASSPSGDEAFF.